These 17 T cell receptor beta chains share one sample of origin, sequenced in a study of T cell responses to AZD1222 COVID-19 vaccine. Clones were read by immunoSEQ multiplex PCR, and TCRdb kept only the in-frame ones, dropping some. This sample carries 85,000 to 90,000 clones, approximately 89% of them seen once, and the ten largest clones take about 5%. Sequenced here: peripheral blood, sampled 28 days after the second AZD1222 dose. Receptors were obtained from an adult who received the AZD1222 COVID-19 vaccine.

Only one count was recorded for this clone. The chain recombines TRBV4-1 with TRBJ1-5; maybe TRBD1 (5 bases). Per the germline V gene, CDR1 is MGHRA and CDR2 is YSYEKL. The ends were cut back, 2 bases at V and 0 bases at J, with 8 bases in the middle. The CDR3 spans 15 residues. DNA for the CDR3: TGCGCCAGCAGCCAATCAGGGTATAGCAATCAGCCCCAGCATTTT. Its protein is CASSQSGYSNQPQHF.

This chain joins TRBV6-5 and TRBJ1-5; D is undetermined. CDR3 size: 14 residues. The V end was cut by 6 bases, the J end by 5 bases, with 14 bases between. Germline loops: CDR1 MNHEY, CDR2 SVGAGI. The CDR3 region has the DNA TGTGCCAGCAGCACCCTGAAGGGAGATCAGCCCCAGCATTTT. Residues: CASSTLKGDQPQHF.

The chain links TRBV7-6 to TRBJ2-5; D may match TRBD1 or TRBD2 (6 bases each). Germline CDR1 reads SGHVS; CDR2 reads FNYEAQ. Trimming shortened V by 0 bases and J by 4 bases, and 18 bases separated the two germline ends. This CDR3 contains 17 residues. The CDR3 here is CASSLAAIWGAGETQYF. Written as DNA, the CDR3 is TGTGCCAGCAGCTTAGCCGCTATATGGGGGGCTGGAGAGACCCAGTACTTC.

The V gene is TRBV19, the J gene TRBJ1-2, with D perhaps TRBD1 (6 bases). Germline V gene sequence: CDR1 LNHDA, CDR2 SQIVND (reference sequence). This CDR3 is built from 14 residues. V gave up 8 bases and J gave up 5 bases, with 18 bases separating them. The CDR3 sequence: CASRSGASIYGYTF. DNA of the CDR3: TGTGCCAGTCGCTCGGGGGCATCCATTTATGGCTACACCTTC. Looking up the rest from reference TRBV19 and TRBJ1-2 gives the full variable domain: DGGITQSPKYLFRKEGQNVTLSCEQNLNHDAMYWYRQDPGQGLRLIYYSQIVNDFQKGDIAEGYSVSREKKESFPLTVTSAQKNPTAFYLCASRSGASIYGYTFGSGTRLTVV.

This clone was counted between two and nine times. V is TRBV6-6 and J is TRBJ1-4; perhaps TRBD1 as D (6 bases). Germline V CDR1 and CDR2: MNHNY, SVGAGI (reference sequence). Trimming stripped 6 bases from V and 3 bases from J, with 11 bases between. CDR3 length: 14 residues. The CDR3 bases are TGTGCCAGCAGCTACAGGGAAGCTAATGAAAAACTGTTTTTT. Translated, it gives CASSYREANEKLFF.

V is TRBV5-8 and J is TRBJ2-1; perhaps TRBD2 as D (6 bases). Trimming cost V 4 bases and J 9 bases, with 20 bases left between them. Germline CDR1 SGHTS, CDR2 YDEGEE. The CDR3 runs 15 residues. The CDR3 is CASSEFGGWASEQFF. CDR3 coding DNA: TGTGCCAGCAGCGAGTTTGGGGGGTGGGCCAGTGAGCAGTTCTTC.

This chain uses TRBV27 with TRBJ2-1; 14 bases map to TRBD2. V lost 1 base to trimming and J lost 2 bases; unmatched junction nucleotides: 1. The length of the CDR3 is 17 residues. Germline V lookup: CDR1 MNHEY, CDR2 SMNVEV (reference sequence). This CDR3 reads CASSLLTSGGAYNEQFF. DNA for the CDR3: TGTGCCAGCAGTTTATTGACTAGCGGGGGGGCCTACAATGAGCAGTTCTTC.

The sample holds one count of this clone. This chain joins TRBV10-3 and TRBJ2-6; no reliable D call. CDR1 is ENHRY, CDR2 SYGVKD, per germline. The CDR3 contains 13 residues. V lost 6 bases to trimming and J lost 2 bases, with 5 bases between them. The CDR3, as DNA: TGTGCCATCAGCCAGACTGGGGCCAACGTCCTGACTTTC. Its protein product is CAISQTGANVLTF.

The V and J genes are TRBV6-6 and TRBJ2-1, with a weak D call TRBD2 (6 bases). The CDR3 contains 13 residues. Trimming removed 7 bases at V and 9 bases at J, with 16 bases between. Looked up from germline, CDR1 is MNHNY and CDR2 is SVGAGI (reference sequence). The CDR3 nucleotides read TGTGCCAGCACTCCTATTGGGGACTTTGAGCAGTTCTTC. Its protein product is CASTPIGDFEQFF.

The chain couples TRBV2 to TRBJ2-5; 13 nucleotides match TRBD2. The CDR3 has 15 residues. Germline V gene sequence: CDR1 SNHLY, CDR2 FYNNEI. The V gene end was trimmed by 7 bases and the J gene end by 5 bases; junction bases not matched to a gene: 7. This CDR3 is CASIGTSGAEETQYF. Written as DNA, the CDR3 is TGTGCCAGCATAGGGACTAGCGGGGCAGAGGAGACCCAGTACTTC.

The chain recombines TRBV10-1 with TRBJ1-6; a weak D match, TRBD1 (5 bases). This CDR3 has 13 residues. Germline V gene data show CDR1 as WNHNN and CDR2 as SYGVQD (reference sequence). V lost 6 bases and J lost 7, with 10 bases in between. CDR3 in DNA: TGCGCCAGCAGAGAGGGGCCGAATTCACCCCTCCACTTT. Its protein product is CASREGPNSPLHF.

The chain joins TRBV28 to TRBJ1-1; D is possibly TRBD1 (5 bases). V dropped 3 bases and J dropped 8 bases, with 10 bases sitting between them. Germline V gives CDR1 MDHEN, CDR2 SYDVKM. The CDR3 runs to 12 residues. The CDR3 is CASSFPGLEAFF. The CDR3 DNA reads as TGTGCCAGCAGTTTTCCAGGGTTGGAAGCTTTCTTT.

This clone was observed a few times. This CDR3 is CATSRVEGWPEAFF. The CDR3 DNA reads as TGTGCCACCAGCAGAGTGGAGGGTTGGCCTGAAGCTTTCTTT. V usage is TRBV15 and J usage is TRBJ1-1, with D unclear. The CDR3 length is 14 residues. Germline V gene data show CDR1 as LNHNV and CDR2 as YYDKDF (reference sequence). Trimming cost V 1 base and J 6 bases, with 12 bases left between them.

The genes are TRBV6-7 and TRBJ2-1, with 7 bases aligning to TRBD2. TRBV6-7 is an ORF for which the function is uncertain. J gave up 6 bases and V 7 bases, and 9 bases lay outside the gene matches. The CDR3 sequence is 14 residues long. The DNA of the CDR3 is TGTGCCAGCATCCACTTCAGGGAGGGCAATGAGCAGTTCTTC. Translated, it gives CASIHFREGNEQFF.

The genes are TRBV19 and TRBJ2-7, with a tentative D call TRBD1 (5 bases). V dropped 4 bases and J dropped 2 bases, with 12 bases sitting between them. Germline-derived CDR1 and CDR2 are LNHDA and SQIVND (reference sequence). The CDR3 covers 14 residues. The CDR3 nucleotides are TGTGCCAGTAGTACCAGGGATTTGACCTACGAGCAGTACTTC. It yields the protein CASSTRDLTYEQYF.

The chain employs TRBV12-3 or TRBV12-4 and TRBJ2-7; D gene unclear. This CDR3 has 11 amino acids. V lost 1 base to trimming and J lost 11 bases, with 9 bases between them. DNA of the CDR3: TGTGCCAGCAGTTTAGTCACAAGGAAGTACGTC. Translating it yields CASSLVTRKYV.

The rearrangement joins TRBV2 to TRBJ1-6; D uncertain. The CDR3 spans 15 residues. The germline gives CDR1 SNHLY, CDR2 FYNNEI. The V end was cut by 6 bases, the J end by 7 bases, with 16 bases between. The CDR3 here is CASRSSPGRNSPLHF. CDR3 DNA: TGTGCCAGCAGAAGTTCCCCAGGACGCAATTCACCCCTCCACTTT.